Listed below are T cell receptor beta chains from one sample, sequenced in a study of cytomegalovirus exposure and HLA in healthy donors. TCRdb's table, derived via immunoSEQ multiplex PCR, lists solely in-frame clones and lacks some. The table records about 160,000 clones, approximately 78% of them present only once. The material sequenced was PBMCs. Receptors originate from a woman in her twenties or thirties in good health and CMV-seropositive. The CDR3 runs from the conserved cysteine through the conserved F or W. Each record gives: clone size, D gene, J gene, V gene, CDR3 protein, CDR3 DNA. A D gene is named only where the DNA matches it firmly. Size is stated for part of the rows, as once, few or many counts, or as a class when the clone is expanded.

abundance: -
d_gene: TRBD1
j_gene: TRBJ1-6
v_gene: TRBV2
CDR3aa: CASRDRGLIQYNSPLHF
CDR3nt: TGTGCCAGCAGGGACAGGGGACTCATTCAATATAATTCACCCCTCCACTTT

abundance: -
d_gene: -
j_gene: TRBJ2-3
v_gene: TRBV4-2
CDR3aa: CASSQEVQYTDTQYF
CDR3nt: TGTGCCAGCAGCCAAGAGGTTCAGTACACAGATACGCAGTATTTT

abundance: -
d_gene: TRBD1
j_gene: TRBJ1-3
v_gene: TRBV7-8
CDR3aa: CASSFLPTGAGNTIYF
CDR3nt: TGTGCCAGCAGCTTCTTACCGACAGGGGCCGGAAACACCATATATTTT

abundance: -
d_gene: TRBD1
j_gene: TRBJ1-2
v_gene: TRBV9
CDR3aa: CASSLRPGTGIYGYTF
CDR3nt: TGTGCCAGCAGCCTCCGTCCCGGGACAGGGATTTATGGCTACACCTTC

abundance: -
d_gene: -
j_gene: TRBJ2-5
v_gene: TRBV5-1
CDR3aa: CASSLAIQGALETQYF
CDR3nt: TGCGCCAGCAGCTTGGCCATACAGGGAGCACTAGAGACCCAGTACTTC

abundance: once
d_gene: -
j_gene: TRBJ2-3
v_gene: TRBV30
CDR3aa: CAWSPTWGISDTQYF
CDR3nt: TGTGCCTGGAGTCCCACGTGGGGCATTTCAGATACGCAGTATTTT

abundance: once
d_gene: -
j_gene: TRBJ2-5
v_gene: TRBV5-1
CDR3aa: CASSSGSNEETQYF
CDR3nt: TGCGCCAGCAGCTCGGGATCAAACGAGGAGACCCAGTACTTC

abundance: -
d_gene: TRBD2
j_gene: TRBJ2-5
v_gene: TRBV4-3
CDR3aa: CASSQDIASGVETQYF
CDR3nt: TGCGCCAGCAGCCAAGATATTGCTAGCGGGGTAGAGACCCAGTACTTC

abundance: -
d_gene: -
j_gene: TRBJ1-5
v_gene: TRBV19
CDR3aa: CASSGEGLGQARRAQHF
CDR3nt: TGTGCCAGTAGTGGAGAGGGTCTCGGGCAGGCCCGGAGGGCCCAGCATTTT

abundance: -
d_gene: TRBD1
j_gene: TRBJ2-7
v_gene: TRBV11-2
CDR3aa: CASSLSPGGYEQYF
CDR3nt: TGTGCCAGCAGCTTATCGCCAGGGGGCTACGAGCAGTACTTC

abundance: -
d_gene: TRBD1
j_gene: TRBJ2-1
v_gene: TRBV29-1
CDR3aa: CSVVLRDRGHGEQFF
CDR3nt: TGCAGCGTTGTCCTTCGGGACAGGGGGCATGGTGAGCAGTTCTTC

abundance: few
d_gene: -
j_gene: TRBJ1-6
v_gene: TRBV5-1
CDR3aa: CASTHGTGTNLEGSYNSPLHF
CDR3nt: TGCGCCAGCACACATGGGACCGGGACAAATCTAGAGGGCTCCTATAATTCACCCCTCCACTTT

abundance: -
d_gene: -
j_gene: TRBJ1-5
v_gene: TRBV4-1
CDR3aa: CASSRNRDSRNQPQHF
CDR3nt: TGCGCCAGCAGCCGGAACCGGGACTCTAGAAATCAGCCCCAACATTTT

abundance: few
d_gene: -
j_gene: TRBJ2-7
v_gene: TRBV28
CDR3aa: CASVPPPGRSSYEQYF
CDR3nt: TGTGCCAGCGTCCCTCCCCCAGGTCGCAGCTCCTACGAGCAGTACTTC

abundance: -
d_gene: -
j_gene: TRBJ2-3
v_gene: TRBV10-3
CDR3aa: CAIGGGGGSTDTQYF
CDR3nt: TGTGCCATCGGAGGTGGTGGCGGTAGCACAGATACGCAGTATTTT

abundance: -
d_gene: TRBD1
j_gene: TRBJ1-6
v_gene: TRBV27
CDR3aa: CASSQGVGQGGSPLHF
CDR3nt: TGTGCCAGCAGCCAAGGAGTCGGGCAGGGGGGTTCACCCCTCCACTTT

abundance: -
d_gene: TRBD1
j_gene: TRBJ2-3
v_gene: TRBV6-1
CDR3aa: CASRGQGKGTDTQYF
CDR3nt: TGTGCCAGCAGAGGACAGGGGAAAGGCACAGATACGCAGTATTTT

abundance: -
d_gene: -
j_gene: TRBJ2-3
v_gene: TRBV5-6
CDR3aa: CASSLGHGTDTQYF
CDR3nt: TGTGCCAGCAGCTTGGGACACGGCACAGATACGCAGTATTTT

abundance: -
d_gene: -
j_gene: TRBJ1-1
v_gene: TRBV5-1
CDR3aa: CASSPSWNTEAFF
CDR3nt: TGCGCCAGCAGCCCGAGCTGGAACACTGAAGCTTTCTTT

abundance: -
d_gene: TRBD1
j_gene: TRBJ1-2
v_gene: TRBV9
CDR3aa: CASSVGGTGSGYTF
CDR3nt: TGTGCCAGCAGCGTAGGCGGGACAGGGAGTGGCTACACCTTC

abundance: -
d_gene: -
j_gene: TRBJ2-2
v_gene: TRBV4-3
CDR3aa: CASSQDRQGGGYTGELFF
CDR3nt: TGCGCCAGCAGCCAAGATCGTCAAGGGGGGGGTTACACCGGGGAGCTGTTTTTT

abundance: -
d_gene: -
j_gene: TRBJ2-7
v_gene: TRBV9
CDR3aa: CASSPGHSYEQYF
CDR3nt: TGTGCCAGCAGTCCGGGACACAGCTACGAGCAGTACTTC

abundance: -
d_gene: TRBD1
j_gene: TRBJ2-3
v_gene: TRBV5-1
CDR3aa: CASRTQGAVSTQYF
CDR3nt: TGCGCCAGCAGAACCCAGGGGGCGGTCAGTACGCAGTATTTT

abundance: -
d_gene: -
j_gene: TRBJ2-3
v_gene: TRBV27
CDR3aa: CASSLEGLRGTDTQYF
CDR3nt: TGTGCCAGCAGTTTAGAGGGTTTGAGGGGCACAGATACGCAGTATTTT

abundance: -
d_gene: TRBD1
j_gene: TRBJ2-7
v_gene: TRBV27
CDR3aa: CASSPSSTGGYEQYF
CDR3nt: TGTGCCAGCAGTCCCAGTTCGACAGGGGGCTACGAGCAGTACTTC